The 29 T cell receptor beta chains given below trace back to one sample, sequenced in a study of shared T cell receptors in the human thymus. Some clones are missing from TCRdb's copy, which holds only in-frame ones; the method was immunoSEQ multiplex PCR. The sample includes about 710,000 clones, around 87% of them seen just once. This sample also belongs to another study, concerning human thymus T cells.

Sequenced sample: thymocytes. These receptors all come from a boy under three years old with a congenital heart defect.

A single count supports this clone. The junction and the germline gene differ at one end; a read error may be behind it. This specimen includes other DNA sequences encoding the same CDR3. This rearrangement joins TRBV4-1 to TRBJ1-6; 7 bases match TRBD1. This CDR3 comprises 18 residues. The germline gives CDR1 MGHRA, CDR2 YSYEKL. CDR3 residues: CASSPPLVPGGNNSPLHF. The DNA of the CDR3 is TGCGCCAGCAGCCCCCCCCTGGTCCCAGGGGGAAATAATTCCCCCCTCCACTTT.

The rearrangement links TRBV6-5 to TRBJ1-1; a possible D gene is TRBD1 (5 bases). V shed 5 bases and J shed 8 bases, with 9 bases lying between them. The germline CDR1 and CDR2 sequences are MNHEY and SVGAGI. The CDR3 length is 11 residues. The CDR3 DNA reads as TGTGCCAGCAGTCGTTCAGGGGAAGCTTTCTTT. It is translated as CASSRSGEAFF.

This sequence joins TRBV6-7 and TRBJ1-5, with D uncertain. TRBV6-7 is labeled an ORF, and its function is uncertain. The length of the CDR3 is 13 residues. V was cut by 2 bases and J by 3 bases, with 5 bases left in between. CDR3 sequence: CASSYSVNQPQHF. Here the CDR3 DNA reads TGTGCCAGCAGTTACAGCGTCAATCAGCCCCAGCATTTT.

The V gene is TRBV11-2, the J gene TRBJ1-1; no definite D call. The CDR3 covers 15 residues. The germline gives CDR1 SGHAT, CDR2 FQNNGV. Deletions cut 5 bases from V and 7 bases from J, with 20 bases between. The CDR3: CASSTLASLAGEAFF. The CDR3 bases are TGTGCCAGCAGCACTCTTGCATCACTAGCTGGTGAAGCTTTCTTT.

The V call is TRBV2, the J call TRBJ1-6; no reliable D call. This CDR3 spans 15 amino acids. V shed 5 bases and J shed 0 bases, with 8 bases lying between them. Germline V gene sequence: CDR1 SNHLY, CDR2 FYNNEI. The CDR3 protein is CASSSDSSYNSPLHF. CDR3 DNA sequence: TGTGCCAGCAGTTCCGATAGCTCCTATAATTCACCCCTCCACTTT.

V usage is TRBV11-3 and J usage is TRBJ2-2; a possible D gene is TRBD2 (6 bases). V was shortened by 5 bases and J by 5 bases, with 18 bases between the two germline ends. Germline V gene sequence: CDR1 SGHNT, CDR2 YENEEA. This CDR3 spans 16 amino acids. CDR3 sequence: CASSPGRGIGTGELFF. CDR3 DNA sequence: TGTGCCAGCAGCCCGGGGCGGGGAATCGGTACCGGGGAGCTGTTTTTT.

The CDR3 DNA reads TGTGCCAGCAGCTTAGCACTAGCGGGGTCCTACAATGAGCAGTTCTTC. Residues: CASSLALAGSYNEQFF. V is TRBV7-9 and J is TRBJ2-1, with 10 bases matching TRBD2. The CDR3 totals 16 residues. V lost 0 bases to trimming and J lost 1 base; unmatched junction nucleotides: 0. Germline-derived CDR1 and CDR2 are SEHNR and FQNEAQ (reference sequence).

This clone was seen a single time. This chain connects TRBV11-2 to TRBJ1-2, with TRBD1 as a possible D gene (6 bases). The CDR3 sequence is 17 residues long. V was trimmed by 5 bases and J by 0 bases, leaving 19 bases between them. Germline-derived CDR1 and CDR2 are SGHAT and FQNNGV. CDR3 sequence: CASSRLPDSLTNYGYTF. The CDR3 DNA is TGTGCCAGCAGCCGATTACCGGACAGCCTCACTAACTATGGCTACACCTTC.

V usage is TRBV5-6 and J usage is TRBJ1-5; 10 bases align to TRBD1. Germline loops: CDR1 SGHDT, CDR2 YYEEEE. This CDR3 region has 17 residues. V lost 4 bases and J lost 3; bases outside the gene matches: 10. The CDR3 sequence: CASSQSSGQGVNQPQHF. In DNA form, the CDR3 reads TGTGCCAGCAGCCAATCCTCCGGACAGGGGGTCAATCAGCCCCAGCATTTT.

The genes are TRBV7-9 and TRBJ2-7; 11 bases fit TRBD2. Germline CDR1 and CDR2: SEHNR and FQNEAQ (reference sequence). The junction had 10 bases not matched to a gene; V was cut back by 5 bases and J by 7 bases. This CDR3 has 15 residues. CDR3 protein: CASSEIAGGPGEQYF. CDR3 sequence (DNA): TGTGCCAGCAGCGAAATAGCGGGAGGGCCGGGGGAGCAGTACTTC. Using reference TRBV7-9 and TRBJ2-7 for the parts outside the CDR3, the full variable domain is DTGVSQNPRHKITKRGQNVTFRCDPISEHNRLYWYRQTLGQGPEFLTYFQNEAQLEKSRLLSDRFSAERPKGSFSTLEIQRTEQGDSAMYLCASSEIAGGPGEQYFGPGTRLTVT.

The rearrangement links TRBV10-3 to TRBJ1-2, with 7 bases that match TRBD1. With V trimmed by 2 bases and J by 6 bases, 9 bases remained unmatched. CDR1 ENHRY and CDR2 SYGVKD come from the germline V gene. This CDR3 comprises 15 residues. This CDR3 is CAISERDQGGDGYTF. CDR3 DNA: TGTGCCATCAGTGAGCGGGATCAGGGGGGAGATGGCTACACCTTC.

CDR3 amino acids: CASSLDLGGRDTQYF. In DNA form, the CDR3 reads TGTGCCAGCAGCTTGGATCTAGGGGGCCGAGATACGCAGTATTTT. The rearrangement uses TRBV11-2 and TRBJ2-3, with TRBD1 matching 7 bases. From germline, CDR1 is SGHAT and CDR2 FQNNGV. J gave up 5 bases and V 3 bases, and 8 bases lay outside the gene matches. CDR3 length: 15 amino acids.

The chain couples TRBV6-5 to TRBJ1-5, with TRBD1 as a possible D gene (6 bases). The CDR3 runs to 14 residues. The V gene lost 5 bases and the J gene lost 9 bases, with 17 bases spanning the gap. Germline loops: CDR1 MNHEY, CDR2 SVGAGI. The CDR3 bases are TGTGCCAGCAGTCCACCCGGACAGACCGGGCCCCAGCATTTT. It codes for CASSPPGQTGPQHF.

The chain recombines TRBV12-5 with TRBJ1-4; 8 bases line up with TRBD1. Per the germline V gene, CDR1 is LGHNT and CDR2 is FRNRAP. The CDR3 runs to 16 residues. J was trimmed by 8 bases and V by 0 bases; bases with no gene match: 8. The CDR3 spells CASGLVQGEVREKLFF. The DNA of the CDR3 is TGTGCTAGTGGTTTGGTACAGGGGGAGGTGAGAGAAAAACTGTTTTTT.

V is TRBV28 and J is TRBJ2-7; weak D call: TRBD1 (5 bases). Per germline, CDR1 MDHEN and CDR2 SYDVKM. This CDR3 spans 15 amino acids. Trimming left V 9 bases short and J 2 bases short, with 20 bases between. The CDR3 nucleotides are TGTGCCAGTGAATGCGCAGGGCCGGCCGCCTACGAGCAGTACTTC. Translation: CASECAGPAAYEQYF.

The gene calls are TRBV25-1 and TRBJ2-5; tentatively, D is TRBD2 (6 bases). Germline CDR1 and CDR2: MGHDK and SYGVNS. CDR3 length equals 16 residues. The V and J ends lost 4 bases and 2 bases respectively, with 17 bases between them. The CDR3 sequence: CASSGPTRERQETQYF. The CDR3 DNA sequence: TGTGCCAGCAGTGGCCCGACTAGAGAAAGACAAGAGACCCAGTACTTC.

This chain links TRBV11-2 with TRBJ2-1, with 8 bases identical to TRBD2. CDR1 and CDR2 (germline): SGHAT, FQNNGV. J was trimmed by 7 bases and V by 3 bases; bases with no gene match: 2. CDR3 length: 13 amino acids. The CDR3 is CASSLVAGNEQFF. The CDR3 DNA follows: TGTGCCAGCAGCTTGGTAGCGGGGAATGAGCAGTTCTTC.

About this clone: At one end the junction does not follow the germline gene, possibly because of a read error. Other DNA variants within this sample encode the same CDR3. The chain joins TRBV4-1 to TRBJ1-6; D remains ambiguous. The CDR3 covers 15 residues. CDR1 is MGHRA and CDR2 is YSYEKL in the germline V gene. The CDR3 nucleotides are TGCGCCAGCAGCCAAGGGACTCCTCAAAATTCCCCCCTCCACTTT. Translated, it gives CASSQGTPQNSPLHF.

V is TRBV27 and J is TRBJ1-5, with 11 bases aligning to TRBD1. CDR1 MNHEY and CDR2 SMNVEV come from the germline V gene (reference sequence). The CDR3 consists of 16 residues. Trimming took 6 bases from V and 5 from J; bases not matched to a gene: 9. The CDR3 coding sequence is TGTGCCAGCAGGAACGATGGGACAGGGGGGCATCAGCCCCAGCATTTT. As protein: CASRNDGTGGHQPQHF.

The chain uses TRBV19 and TRBJ2-7; 8 bases align to TRBD2. This CDR3 comprises 15 residues. Germline-derived CDR1 and CDR2 are LNHDA and SQIVND (reference sequence). The V segment lost 2 bases and the J segment 6 bases; nucleotides outside the gene matches: 9. DNA of the CDR3: TGTGCCAGTAGTATACGGGAGGGAGCGTCTGGCGAGCAGTACTTC. Residues: CASSIREGASGEQYF.

The rearrangement links TRBV4-3 to TRBJ2-7; D is perhaps TRBD2 (5 bases). Germline V lookup: CDR1 LGHNA, CDR2 YSLEER. The CDR3 has 16 amino acids. The V gene lost 0 bases and the J gene lost 3 bases, with 15 bases spanning the gap. CDR3 DNA sequence: TGCGCCAGCAGCCAAGAGGAGGTTGGAGGCAGCTACGAGCAGTACTTC. Translated, it gives CASSQEEVGGSYEQYF.

The chain uses TRBV4-3 and TRBJ2-1, with 7 positions matching TRBD2. Trimming cost V 0 bases and J 0 bases; bases outside gene matches: 8. The germline V gene encodes CDR1 LGHNA and CDR2 YSLEER. The CDR3 sequence is 18 residues long. CDR3 loop: CASSQDRGLADSYNEQFF. CDR3 DNA: TGCGCCAGCAGCCAAGATCGGGGCCTAGCGGACTCCTACAATGAGCAGTTCTTC.

The V and J genes are TRBV25-1 and TRBJ1-1; no reliable D call. This CDR3 has 17 amino acids. Germline-derived CDR1 and CDR2 are MGHDK and SYGVNS. V was clipped by 2 bases and J by 6 bases, with 22 bases between them. In DNA, the CDR3 is TGTGCCAGCAGTGAAAGCCCCCACCCTAGCTCGTTGGCTGAAGCTTTCTTT. This sequence encodes CASSESPHPSSLAEAFF.

The gene calls are TRBV10-3 and TRBJ2-7; TRBD2 matches at 7 bases. After removal of 7 bases from V and 7 bases from J, the junction contained 13 bases not matched to a gene. Germline values: CDR1 ENHRY, CDR2 SYGVKD. CDR3 length: 14 residues. This CDR3 reads CAIKREGPKGEQYF. Written as DNA, the CDR3 is TGTGCCATCAAGAGGGAGGGCCCGAAGGGGGAGCAGTACTTC.

The chain carries TRBV5-6 and TRBJ1-2, with D maybe TRBD1 (6 bases). Looked up from germline, CDR1 is SGHDT and CDR2 is YYEEEE. The V and J ends lost 0 bases and 8 bases respectively, with 14 bases between them. This CDR3 has 14 residues. The chain's CDR3 is CASSLEGGAEGYTF. CDR3 DNA sequence: TGTGCCAGCAGCTTGGAGGGGGGGGCTGAGGGCTACACCTTC. The variable domain in full, with the rest retrieved from reference TRBV5-6 and TRBJ1-2, is DAGVTQSPTHLIKTRGQQVTLRCSPKSGHDTVSWYQQALGQGPQFIFQYYEEEERQRGNFPDRFSGHQFPNYSSELNVNALLLGDSALYLCASSLEGGAEGYTFGSGTRLTVV.

The chain recombines TRBV9 with TRBJ1-2; 9 nucleotides align to TRBD1. CDR3 length: 14 residues. The V gene's germline CDR1 is SGDLS and CDR2 YYNGEE. V lost 0 bases and J lost 3; bases outside the gene matches: 0. DNA for the CDR3: TGTGCCAGCAGCGTAGGACAGGGGGACTATGGCTACACCTTC. It is translated as CASSVGQGDYGYTF.

The chain combines TRBV5-6 with TRBJ2-7; D might be TRBD1 (6 bases). The germline gives CDR1 SGHDT, CDR2 YYEEEE. With 0 bases removed from V and 2 bases from J, the gap between germline ends came to 12 bases. The CDR3 is 15 amino acids. The CDR3 reads CASSLEDRSPYEQYF. The CDR3 bases are TGTGCCAGCAGCTTGGAGGACAGATCCCCCTACGAGCAGTACTTC.

The chain employs TRBV5-1 and TRBJ2-1, with D tentatively TRBD1 (5 bases). Trimming removed 2 bases from V and 10 bases from J, with 7 bases in between. CDR3 size: 11 residues. The germline gives CDR1 SGHRS, CDR2 YFSETQ. The CDR3 DNA reads TGCGCCAGCAGCTTAGGGGTGGAGCAGTTCTTC. Encoded protein: CASSLGVEQFF.

The V gene is TRBV5-1, the J gene TRBJ2-7; the match to TRBD1 covers 7 bases. CDR1 and CDR2 from the germline V gene are SGHRS and YFSETQ. V lost 4 bases and J lost 2; bases outside the gene matches: 15. This CDR3 is built from 17 residues. The CDR3 spells CASSLGTDPSAPYEQYF. The CDR3 DNA reads TGCGCCAGCAGCCTAGGGACAGACCCCTCCGCACCCTACGAGCAGTACTTC.